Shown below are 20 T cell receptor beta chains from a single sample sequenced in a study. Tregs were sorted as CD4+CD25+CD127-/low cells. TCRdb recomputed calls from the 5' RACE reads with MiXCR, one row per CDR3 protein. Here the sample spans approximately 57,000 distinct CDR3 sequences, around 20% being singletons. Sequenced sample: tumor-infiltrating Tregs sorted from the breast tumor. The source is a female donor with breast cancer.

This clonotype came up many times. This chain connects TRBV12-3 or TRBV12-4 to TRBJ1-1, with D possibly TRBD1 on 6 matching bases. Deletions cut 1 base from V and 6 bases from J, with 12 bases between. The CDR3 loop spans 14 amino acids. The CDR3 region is CASSLVGAVAEAFF. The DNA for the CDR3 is TGTGCCAGCAGTTTAGTGGGGGCAGTCGCTGAAGCTTTCTTT.

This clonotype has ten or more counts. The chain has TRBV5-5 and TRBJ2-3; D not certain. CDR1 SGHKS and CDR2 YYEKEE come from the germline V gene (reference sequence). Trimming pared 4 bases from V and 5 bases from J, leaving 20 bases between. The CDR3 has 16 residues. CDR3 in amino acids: CASSPRGSGMEDTQYF. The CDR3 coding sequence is TGTGCCAGCAGCCCACGAGGAAGTGGTATGGAAGATACGCAGTATTTT.

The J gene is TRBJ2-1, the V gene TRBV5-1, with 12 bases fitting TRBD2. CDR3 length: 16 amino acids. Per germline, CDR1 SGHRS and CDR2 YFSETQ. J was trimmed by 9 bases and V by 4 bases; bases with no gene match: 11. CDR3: CASSPARTSGVGEQFF. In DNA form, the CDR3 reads TGCGCCAGCAGCCCGGCAAGGACTAGCGGGGTTGGTGAGCAGTTCTTC.

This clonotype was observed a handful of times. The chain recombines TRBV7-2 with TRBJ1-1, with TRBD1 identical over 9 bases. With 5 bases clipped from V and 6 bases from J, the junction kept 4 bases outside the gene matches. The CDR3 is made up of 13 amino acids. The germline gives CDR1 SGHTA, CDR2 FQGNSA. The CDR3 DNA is TGTGCCAGCAGCACCCGGACAGGGGCTGAAGCTTTCTTT. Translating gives CASSTRTGAEAFF.

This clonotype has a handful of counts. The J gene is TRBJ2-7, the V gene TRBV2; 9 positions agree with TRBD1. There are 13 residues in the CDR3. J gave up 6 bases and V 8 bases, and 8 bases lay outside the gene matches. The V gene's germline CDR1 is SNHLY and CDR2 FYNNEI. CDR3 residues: CASHGQGLGEQYF. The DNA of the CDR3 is TGTGCCAGCCATGGACAGGGGTTAGGCGAGCAGTACTTC.

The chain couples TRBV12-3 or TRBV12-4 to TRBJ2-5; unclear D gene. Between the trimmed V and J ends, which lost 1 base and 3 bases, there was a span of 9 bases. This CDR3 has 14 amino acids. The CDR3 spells CASSLGRNEETQYF. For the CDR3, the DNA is TGTGCCAGCAGTTTAGGGCGGAACGAAGAGACCCAGTACTTC.

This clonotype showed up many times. The CDR3 DNA reads as TGCGCCAGCAGCTTGGCGCAGGGGGCAGATGGCTACACCTTC. Protein sequence: CASSLAQGADGYTF. The genes are TRBV5-1 and TRBJ1-2; TRBD1 matches 8 bases. V was clipped by 0 bases and J by 6 bases; unmatched bases: 4. The germline V gene encodes CDR1 SGHRS and CDR2 YFSETQ. CDR3 length equals 14 residues.

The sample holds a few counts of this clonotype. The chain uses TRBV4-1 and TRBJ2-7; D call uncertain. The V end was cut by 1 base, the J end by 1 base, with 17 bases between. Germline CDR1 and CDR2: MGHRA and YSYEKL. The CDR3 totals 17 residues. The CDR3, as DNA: TGCGCCAGCAGCCAAGTGGATTTTTTAGGGTCTTCCTACGAGCAGTACTTC. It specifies CASSQVDFLGSSYEQYF.

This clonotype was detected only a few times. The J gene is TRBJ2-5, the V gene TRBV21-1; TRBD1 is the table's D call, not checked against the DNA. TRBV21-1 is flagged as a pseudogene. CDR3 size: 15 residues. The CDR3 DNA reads TGTGCCAGCAGCAAAGAGGGACAGGGGCAAGAGACCCAGTACTTC. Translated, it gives CASSKEGQGQETQYF.

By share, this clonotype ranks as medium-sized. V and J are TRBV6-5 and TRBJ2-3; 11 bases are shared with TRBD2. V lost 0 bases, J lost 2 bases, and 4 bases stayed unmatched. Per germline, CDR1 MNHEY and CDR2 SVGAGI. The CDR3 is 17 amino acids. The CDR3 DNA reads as TGTGCCAGCAGTTACTCCACTAGCGGGAGTTACACAGATACGCAGTATTTT. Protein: CASSYSTSGSYTDTQYF.

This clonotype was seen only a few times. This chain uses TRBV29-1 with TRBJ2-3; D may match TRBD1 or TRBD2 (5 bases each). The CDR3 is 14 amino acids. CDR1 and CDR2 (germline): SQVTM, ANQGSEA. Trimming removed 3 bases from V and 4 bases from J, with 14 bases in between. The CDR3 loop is CSVDGLRGPDTQYF. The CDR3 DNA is TGCAGCGTTGATGGACTGAGGGGCCCAGATACGCAGTATTTT.

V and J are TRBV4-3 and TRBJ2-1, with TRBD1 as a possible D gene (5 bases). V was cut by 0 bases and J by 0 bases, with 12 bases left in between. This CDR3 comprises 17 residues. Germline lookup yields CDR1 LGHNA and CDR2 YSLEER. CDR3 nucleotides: TGCGCCAGCAGCCAAGATCCGCGAAGGGGCTCCTACAATGAGCAGTTCTTC. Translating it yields CASSQDPRRGSYNEQFF.

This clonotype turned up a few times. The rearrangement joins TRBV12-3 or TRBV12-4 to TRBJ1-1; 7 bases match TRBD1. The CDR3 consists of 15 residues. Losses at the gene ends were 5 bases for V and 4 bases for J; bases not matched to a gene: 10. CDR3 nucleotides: TGTGCCAGCAGTCCGGTACAGGGGAAGGGCACTGAAGCTTTCTTT. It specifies CASSPVQGKGTEAFF.

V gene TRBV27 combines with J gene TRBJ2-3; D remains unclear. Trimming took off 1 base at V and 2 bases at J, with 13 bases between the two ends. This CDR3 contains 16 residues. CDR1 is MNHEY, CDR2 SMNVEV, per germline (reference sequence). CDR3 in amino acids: CASSLFSGGVTDTQYF. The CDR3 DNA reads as TGTGCCAGCAGTTTATTTAGTGGCGGAGTCACAGATACGCAGTATTTT.

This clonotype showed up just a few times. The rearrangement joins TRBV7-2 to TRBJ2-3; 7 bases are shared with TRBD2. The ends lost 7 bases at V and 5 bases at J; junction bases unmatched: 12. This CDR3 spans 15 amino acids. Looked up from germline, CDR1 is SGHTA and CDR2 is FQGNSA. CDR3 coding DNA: TGTGCCAGCAAGAAAGGAGCGGGAACGGGAGATACGCAGTATTTT. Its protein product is CASKKGAGTGDTQYF.

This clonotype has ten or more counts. DNA for the CDR3: TGTGCCACTGTTGGGGCCAACGTCCTGACTTTC. Translating gives CATVGANVLTF. The chain carries TRBV6-1 and TRBJ2-6; D remains ambiguous. The germline gives CDR1 MNHNS, CDR2 SASEGT. The CDR3 is 11 amino acids. With 10 bases removed from V and 3 bases from J, the gap between germline ends came to 4 bases.

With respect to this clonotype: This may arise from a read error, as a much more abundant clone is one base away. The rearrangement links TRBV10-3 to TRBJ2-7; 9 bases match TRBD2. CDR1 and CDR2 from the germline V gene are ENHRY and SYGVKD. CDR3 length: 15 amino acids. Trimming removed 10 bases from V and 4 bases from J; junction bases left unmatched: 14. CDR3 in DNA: TGTGCCAGCCGATCGGTTAGCGGGAGTCCTTACGAGCAGTACTTC. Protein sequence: CASRSVSGSPYEQYF.

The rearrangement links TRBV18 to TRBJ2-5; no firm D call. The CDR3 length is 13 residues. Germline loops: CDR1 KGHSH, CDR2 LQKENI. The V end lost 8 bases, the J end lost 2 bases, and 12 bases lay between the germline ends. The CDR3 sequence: CASIGPLQETQYF. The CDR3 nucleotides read TGTGCCAGCATCGGTCCATTACAAGAGACCCAGTACTTC.

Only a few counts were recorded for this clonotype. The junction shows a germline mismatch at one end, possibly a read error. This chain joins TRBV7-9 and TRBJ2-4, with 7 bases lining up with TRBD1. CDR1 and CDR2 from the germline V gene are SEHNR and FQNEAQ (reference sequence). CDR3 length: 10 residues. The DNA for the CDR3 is TGTGCCAGCAGCTTGGGACAGATAGTTTTC. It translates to CASSLGQIVF.

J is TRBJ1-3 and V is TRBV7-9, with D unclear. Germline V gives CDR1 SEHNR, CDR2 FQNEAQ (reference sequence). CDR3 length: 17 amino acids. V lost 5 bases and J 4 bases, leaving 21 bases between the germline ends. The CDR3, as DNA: TGTGCCAGCAGCCCCTCAATCGCACCGGCGGAAGGAAACACCATATATTTT. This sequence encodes CASSPSIAPAEGNTIYF. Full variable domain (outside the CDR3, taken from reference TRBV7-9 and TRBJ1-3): DTGVSQNPRHKITKRGQNVTFRCDPISEHNRLYWYRQTLGQGPEFLTYFQNEAQLEKSRLLSDRFSAERPKGSFSTLEIQRTEQGDSAMYLCASSPSIAPAEGNTIYFGEGSWLTVV.